This passage covers 15 T cell receptor beta chains from one sample sequenced in a study of blood T cell repertoires in COVID-19. Data came from immunoSEQ multiplex PCR; TCRdb stores just in-frame clones and leaves some out. The data hold about 250,000 clones, with about 82% observed a single time. The sequenced sample was PBMCs or T cells enriched from blood (not recorded which). The receptors stem from a woman in her forties or fifties with acute COVID-19.

This chain links TRBV6-5 with TRBJ1-5; TRBD1 agrees at 7 bases. J lost 0 bases, V lost 6 bases, and 2 bases had no gene match. This CDR3 is built from 14 residues. The germline CDR1 and CDR2 sequences are MNHEY and SVGAGI. Here the CDR3 DNA reads TGTGCCAGCAGGCAGGGGGATAGCAATCAGCCCCAGCATTTT. This sequence encodes CASRQGDSNQPQHF.

Only a few counts were recorded for this clone. The CDR3 spells CASSEGTDTLYGYTF. The CDR3, as DNA: TGTGCCAGCAGTGAAGGGACAGATACATTGTATGGCTACACCTTC. The V gene is TRBV6-1, the J gene TRBJ1-2, with a possible D match to TRBD1 (6 bases). Trimming pared 1 base from V and 5 bases from J, leaving 14 bases between. The CDR3 covers 15 residues. CDR1 MNHNS and CDR2 SASEGT come from the germline V gene.

V and J are TRBV6-5 and TRBJ2-3; 9 bases agree with TRBD2. V lost 6 bases and J lost 0; bases outside the gene matches: 4. The CDR3 spans 15 residues. The V gene's germline CDR1 is MNHEY and CDR2 SVGAGI. CDR3 DNA sequence: TGTGCCAGCAGGTTAGCGGGGGCGAGCACAGATACGCAGTATTTT. Translating gives CASRLAGASTDTQYF.

The chain has TRBV5-1 and TRBJ2-2; 7 bases are shared with TRBD1. CDR3 size: 16 residues. Germline CDR1 reads SGHRS; CDR2 reads YFSETQ. V was pared by 0 bases and J by 4 bases, with 6 bases of the junction left unmatched. The CDR3 is CASSLGRGGATGELFF. CDR3 in DNA: TGCGCCAGCAGCTTGGGTCGAGGGGGCGCCACCGGGGAGCTGTTTTTT.

The chain links TRBV7-3 to TRBJ1-2; D might be TRBD1 (6 bases). CDR3 length: 16 residues. V was trimmed by 4 bases and J by 3 bases, leaving 18 bases between them. Germline V gene data show CDR1 as SGHTA and CDR2 as FQGTGA. CDR3 sequence (DNA): TGTGCCAGCAGCTCAAAGACAGGTTCGGGACACTATGGCTACACCTTC. Encoded protein: CASSSKTGSGHYGYTF.

The chain is built from TRBV7-6 and TRBJ2-3; 12 bases map to TRBD2. The V gene's germline CDR1 is SGHVS and CDR2 FNYEAQ. This CDR3 is built from 16 residues. V was clipped by 4 bases and J by 3 bases; unmatched bases: 5. The CDR3 here is CASSSLAGGLTDTQYF. DNA for the CDR3: TGTGCCAGCAGCTCCCTAGCGGGGGGGTTGACAGATACGCAGTATTTT.

CDR3 protein: CASSESGGETQYF. Here the CDR3 DNA reads TGCGCCAGCAGTGAATCCGGGGGAGAGACCCAGTACTTC. The chain carries TRBV10-1 and TRBJ2-5; D perhaps matches TRBD2 (6 bases). CDR1 is WNHNN and CDR2 is SYGVQD in the germline V gene (reference sequence). The ends were cut back, 3 bases at V and 4 bases at J, with 9 bases in the middle. CDR3 length equals 13 residues.

The chain recombines TRBV4-3 with TRBJ1-6; no reliable D call. With 1 base removed from V and 1 base from J, the gap between germline ends came to 5 bases. Germline lookup yields CDR1 LGHNA and CDR2 YSLEER. The CDR3 runs to 15 residues. CDR3 amino acids: CASSQAGSYNSPLHF. CDR3 DNA: TGCGCCAGCAGCCAAGCCGGGTCCTATAATTCACCCCTCCACTTT.

The V and J genes are TRBV7-2 and TRBJ2-5, with 9 bases identical to TRBD2. Germline V lookup: CDR1 SGHTA, CDR2 FQGNSA. V gave up 6 bases and J gave up 0 bases; unmatched junction bases: 11. The CDR3 extends over 17 amino acids. The CDR3 is CASSMRLAALYQETQYF. DNA of the CDR3: TGTGCCAGCAGTATGAGACTAGCGGCCCTGTACCAAGAGACCCAGTACTTC.

CDR3 sequence reads: CASSPSGSTGELFF. As DNA, the CDR3 is TGTGCCAGCAGCCCCAGCGGGAGCACCGGGGAGCTGTTTTTT. The chain carries TRBV11-2 and TRBJ2-2; 8 positions agree with TRBD2. Germline CDR1 and CDR2: SGHAT and FQNNGV. V gave up 5 bases and J gave up 4 bases; unmatched junction bases: 3. CDR3 length equals 14 residues.

The rearrangement uses TRBV21-1 and TRBJ2-2; TRBD1, as called in the table, went unchecked against the DNA. TRBV21-1 constitutes a pseudogene. The length of the CDR3 is 15 residues. The CDR3 nucleotides are TGTGCCAGCAGCCACCGGGACAGGAACACCGGGGAGCTGTTTTTT. Translated: CASSHRDRNTGELFF.

The rearrangement links TRBV20-1 to TRBJ1-2; a weak D match, TRBD1 (5 bases). This CDR3 has 11 amino acids. Germline CDR1 DFQATT, CDR2 SNEGSKA (reference sequence). Trimming cost V 7 bases and J 5 bases, with 11 bases left between them. DNA for the CDR3: TGCAGTGGGGAACGGGGGTATGGCTACACCTTC. Translated: CSGERGYGYTF.

This chain uses TRBV7-2 with TRBJ1-4; D not resolved. Trimming left V 5 bases short and J 3 bases short, with 13 bases between. This CDR3 spans 15 amino acids. The germline V gene has CDR1 SGHTA and CDR2 FQGNSA. The CDR3 loop reads CASSRTGSANEKLFF. The CDR3 DNA sequence: TGTGCCAGCAGCCGTACTGGTTCGGCTAATGAAAAACTGTTTTTT.

V usage is TRBV12-5 and J usage is TRBJ1-1; TRBD1 agrees at 7 bases. This CDR3 contains 18 residues. V lost 0 bases and J lost 0; bases outside the gene matches: 10. Germline loops: CDR1 LGHNT, CDR2 FRNRAP. CDR3 sequence: CASGLVLTGAYMNTEAFF. CDR3 nucleotides: TGTGCTAGTGGTTTGGTACTCACAGGGGCTTACATGAACACTGAAGCTTTCTTT.

The gene calls are TRBV30 and TRBJ1-6; tentatively, D is TRBD1 (5 bases). CDR3 length: 13 residues. Trimming cost V 0 bases and J 7 bases, with 7 bases left between them. Germline V gene sequence: CDR1 GTSNPN, CDR2 SVGIG (reference sequence). CDR3 DNA sequence: TGTGCCTGGAGTGTTGGGGGGAATTCACCCCTCCACTTT. It specifies CAWSVGGNSPLHF.